Presented here are 28 T cell receptor beta chains from one specimen sequenced in a study of T cells in localized non-small cell lung cancer. Method: immunoSEQ multiplex PCR; TCRdb's copy keeps in-frame clones and lacks some. The sample includes around 83,000 clones, roughly 90% seen only once; the top ten take around 15%. The sample in question was peripheral blood, obtained before any cancer treatment. These receptors originate from a man between 40 and 70 years old with stage I squamous cell lung carcinoma.

This chain uses TRBV5-1 with TRBJ1-2, with 9 positions matching TRBD1. The CDR3 is 15 amino acids. J lost 7 bases, V lost 5 bases, and 12 bases had no gene match. Germline V gene sequence: CDR1 SGHRS, CDR2 YFSETQ. DNA of the CDR3: TGCGCCAGCAGTTCTGGAGGGACAGGGCTGAGTGGCTACACCTTC. Translated: CASSSGGTGLSGYTF.

V gene TRBV19 combines with J gene TRBJ2-7; TRBD1 might be the D (5 bases). CDR1 and CDR2 from the germline V gene are LNHDA and SQIVND (reference sequence). V gave up 4 bases and J gave up 4 bases, with 17 bases separating them. CDR3 length equals 15 residues. The CDR3 sequence is CASSTRVRARYEQYF. The CDR3 DNA follows: TGTGCCAGTAGTACCCGGGTCAGGGCCAGATACGAGCAGTACTTC.

CDR3 residues: CASSEASQGGYGYTF. CDR3 nucleotides: TGTGCCAGCAGTGAAGCGTCGCAGGGAGGCTATGGCTACACCTTC. The chain has TRBV2 and TRBJ1-2, with a tentative D call TRBD1 (5 bases). This CDR3 spans 15 amino acids. Germline CDR1 reads SNHLY; CDR2 reads FYNNEI. V was pared by 0 bases and J by 4 bases, with 12 bases between.

V usage is TRBV5-1 and J usage is TRBJ2-7, with D possibly being TRBD1 (5 bases). The CDR3 runs 13 residues. Trimming stripped 0 bases from V and 6 bases from J, with 10 bases between. CDR1 is SGHRS and CDR2 is YFSETQ in the germline V gene. This CDR3 reads CASSLDGASEQYF. In DNA form, the CDR3 reads TGCGCCAGCAGCTTGGATGGGGCGAGCGAGCAGTACTTC.

Here the CDR3 reads CSVVNGNTEAFF. CDR3 DNA sequence: TGCAGCGTTGTTAACGGGAACACTGAAGCTTTCTTT. The genes are TRBV29-1 and TRBJ1-1; D gene ambiguous. Deletions cut 4 bases from V and 1 base from J, with 7 bases between. This CDR3 contains 12 residues. Germline values: CDR1 SQVTM, CDR2 ANQGSEA.

This clone was seen just once. V and J are TRBV5-6 and TRBJ1-2; possible D gene TRBD1, 5 bases. Germline V gives CDR1 SGHDT, CDR2 YYEEEE. This CDR3 has 13 residues. Trimming took 4 bases from V and 4 from J, leaving 11 bases between them. The CDR3 coding sequence is TGTGCCAGCAGCCCCGGGACCCCCTATGGCTACACCTTC. Protein product: CASSPGTPYGYTF. Full variable domain (rest looked up from reference TRBV5-6 and TRBJ1-2): DAGVTQSPTHLIKTRGQQVTLRCSPKSGHDTVSWYQQALGQGPQFIFQYYEEEERQRGNFPDRFSGHQFPNYSSELNVNALLLGDSALYLCASSPGTPYGYTFGSGTRLTVV.

The gene calls are TRBV14 and TRBJ1-3; D remains ambiguous. The CDR3 runs to 15 residues. V lost 2 bases and J 10 bases, leaving 18 bases between the germline ends. CDR1 is SGHDN, CDR2 FVKESK, per germline. The CDR3 is CASSQNGISPGTIYF. CDR3 bases: TGTGCCAGCAGCCAAAACGGGATTAGCCCGGGGACCATATATTTT.

This chain connects TRBV4-3 to TRBJ2-1, with TRBD1 as a possible D gene (6 bases). The CDR3 length is 16 residues. V was clipped by 4 bases and J by 10 bases, with 23 bases between them. Germline values: CDR1 LGHNA, CDR2 YSLEER. The DNA for the CDR3 is TGCGCCAGCAGCCCCTCTGGGGGCGTCTTGCCTGTAGAGCAGTTCTTC. Its translation: CASSPSGGVLPVEQFF.

V and J are TRBV5-6 and TRBJ2-7; no clear D. The length of the CDR3 is 15 residues. Germline V gives CDR1 SGHDT, CDR2 YYEEEE. With 3 bases removed from V and 3 bases from J, the gap between germline ends came to 16 bases. For the CDR3, the DNA is TGTGCCAGCAGCTCGGCAAGGGTCGGAATCTACGAGCAGTACTTC. Translated, it gives CASSSARVGIYEQYF.

V and J are TRBV7-9 and TRBJ1-6; no clear D gene. CDR3 length: 15 amino acids. CDR1 is SEHNR and CDR2 is FQNEAQ in the germline V gene (reference sequence). V shed 5 bases and J shed 0 bases, with 8 bases lying between them. The CDR3 loop reads CASSPGYSYNSPLHF. Written as DNA, the CDR3 is TGTGCCAGCAGCCCGGGGTACTCCTATAATTCACCCCTCCACTTT.

The V and J genes are TRBV19 and TRBJ1-2; possible D gene TRBD1, 6 bases. The CDR3 covers 13 residues. Per germline, CDR1 LNHDA and CDR2 SQIVND (reference sequence). Trimming cost V 6 bases and J 7 bases, with 15 bases left between them. CDR3 coding DNA: TGTGCCAGTAGGGGAGGGGGAATATTTGGCTACACCTTC. It translates to CASRGGGIFGYTF.

The chain has TRBV6-1 and TRBJ2-1; weak D call: TRBD2 (5 bases). CDR1 and CDR2 from the germline V gene are MNHNS and SASEGT. V was trimmed by 2 bases and J by 9 bases, leaving 11 bases between them. This CDR3 is built from 13 residues. Here the CDR3 reads CASSERQGGEQFF. CDR3 in DNA: TGTGCCAGCAGTGAAAGACAAGGAGGTGAGCAGTTCTTC.

V and J are TRBV6-6 and TRBJ1-2; tentative D call: TRBD1 (5 bases). The germline V and J ends were trimmed by 2 bases and 2 bases, with 9 bases remaining between them. CDR3 size: 14 residues. Germline V CDR1 and CDR2: MNHNY, SVGAGI (reference sequence). This CDR3 is CASSYQGVNYGYTF. The CDR3 DNA is TGTGCCAGCAGTTACCAGGGTGTGAACTATGGCTACACCTTC.

The gene calls are TRBV27 and TRBJ1-2; possible D gene TRBD1, 6 bases. This CDR3 comprises 12 residues. V shed 7 bases and J shed 7 bases, with 13 bases lying between them. CDR1 is MNHEY and CDR2 is SMNVEV in the germline V gene (reference sequence). The chain's CDR3 is CASKTGPGGYTF. The CDR3, as DNA: TGTGCCAGCAAGACAGGTCCAGGTGGCTACACCTTC.

The chain links TRBV23-1 to TRBJ2-1, with D possibly TRBD2 on 6 matching bases. TRBV23-1 is noted as an ORF with a role that remains uncertain. This CDR3 spans 16 amino acids. Trimming left V 1 base short and J 4 bases short, with 14 bases between. CDR3 sequence (DNA): TGCGCCAGCAGTCAATGGGGTAGCGGATTTTACAATGAGCAGTTCTTC. Translation: CASSQWGSGFYNEQFF.

The sample holds one count of this clone. CDR3 in DNA: TGCAGCGTTAATGACAGGGCAGTGGAAGCTTTCTTT. Protein: CSVNDRAVEAFF. V is TRBV29-1 and J is TRBJ1-1; TRBD1 aligns across 7 bases. The CDR3 runs 12 residues. Germline values: CDR1 SQVTM, CDR2 ANQGSEA. Trimming removed 5 bases from V and 8 bases from J; junction bases left unmatched: 8.

This chain links TRBV7-9 with TRBJ1-4; TRBD1 might be the D (5 bases). CDR1 SEHNR and CDR2 FQNEAQ come from the germline V gene (reference sequence). This CDR3 has 14 amino acids. The V end lost 4 bases, the J end lost 5 bases, and 11 bases lay between the germline ends. The CDR3 is CASSSGQGNEKLFF. CDR3 in DNA: TGTGCCAGCAGCTCTGGGCAGGGAAATGAAAAACTGTTTTTT. Together with reference TRBV7-9 and TRBJ1-4, the CDR3 gives the full variable domain: DTGVSQNPRHKITKRGQNVTFRCDPISEHNRLYWYRQTLGQGPEFLTYFQNEAQLEKSRLLSDRFSAERPKGSFSTLEIQRTEQGDSAMYLCASSSGQGNEKLFFGSGTQLSVL.

The chain employs TRBV4-2 and TRBJ2-3, with D perhaps matching TRBD2 (6 bases). This CDR3 has 17 amino acids. Germline V gene sequence: CDR1 LGHNA, CDR2 YNFKEQ. The germline V and J ends were trimmed by 0 bases and 6 bases, with 19 bases remaining between them. CDR3 DNA: TGTGCCAGCAGCCAAGATCGGGTCGGGGGTCCGGGGGATACGCAGTATTTT. Its protein product is CASSQDRVGGPGDTQYF.

This chain connects TRBV11-1 to TRBJ1-3; D is uncertain. CDR3 length equals 16 residues. V dropped 2 bases and J dropped 0 bases, with 11 bases sitting between them. CDR1 SGHAT and CDR2 FQDESV come from the germline V gene (reference sequence). The DNA for the CDR3 is TGTGCCAGCAGCTTAAATCGACGCAGCTCTGGAAACACCATATATTTT. Amino acids: CASSLNRRSSGNTIYF.

This chain joins TRBV19 and TRBJ2-2; D ambiguous. The CDR3 runs 13 residues. Trimming took off 5 bases at V and 7 bases at J, with 11 bases between the two ends. CDR1 LNHDA and CDR2 SQIVND come from the germline V gene (reference sequence). CDR3 nucleotide sequence: TGTGCCAGTAGTCTTGACTGGAGCGGGGAGCTGTTTTTT. Its translation is CASSLDWSGELFF.

The rearrangement joins TRBV11-2 to TRBJ2-7, with D unresolved. Germline CDR1 and CDR2: SGHAT and FQNNGV. This CDR3 has 14 residues. The V end lost 0 bases, the J end lost 1 base, and 7 bases lay between the germline ends. CDR3 region: CASSLDVKSYEQYF. The CDR3 DNA is TGTGCCAGCAGCTTAGATGTGAAGTCCTACGAGCAGTACTTC.

The CDR3 coding sequence is TGCGCCAGCAGCCCCCTTAGCGGACATTACAATGAGCAGTTCTTC. The encoded protein is CASSPLSGHYNEQFF. The rearrangement joins TRBV5-1 to TRBJ2-1, with D possibly being TRBD2 (6 bases). The CDR3 is 15 amino acids. Germline-derived CDR1 and CDR2 are SGHRS and YFSETQ. Trimming removed 4 bases from V and 4 bases from J, with 15 bases in between.

The chain is built from TRBV7-2 and TRBJ2-7; either TRBD1 or TRBD2 may fit D (6 bases each). Germline CDR1 SGHTA, CDR2 FQGNSA. CDR3 size: 13 residues. The germline V and J ends were trimmed by 5 bases and 3 bases, with 11 bases remaining between them. This CDR3 reads CASSKGGRYEQYF. DNA for the CDR3: TGTGCCAGCAGCAAGGGGGGCCGCTACGAGCAGTACTTC.

The chain is built from TRBV6-5 and TRBJ2-7; D ambiguous. The CDR3 totals 15 residues. With 6 bases removed from V and 7 bases from J, the gap between germline ends came to 22 bases. From germline, CDR1 is MNHEY and CDR2 SVGAGI. The CDR3 region is CASSSTRGGPREQYF. The CDR3 DNA sequence: TGTGCCAGCAGCTCCACCCGAGGCGGCCCTCGGGAGCAGTACTTC.

The rearrangement links TRBV7-2 to TRBJ1-2, with 8 bases matching TRBD1. Germline loops: CDR1 SGHTA, CDR2 FQGNSA. The junction had 11 bases not matched to a gene; V was cut back by 5 bases and J by 3 bases. The CDR3 has 16 residues. In nucleotides, the CDR3 is TGTGCCAGCAGCCACATCTCCGCAGGGGGCGACTATGGCTACACCTTC. Translation gives CASSHISAGGDYGYTF.

V usage is TRBV6-1 and J usage is TRBJ2-7, with D perhaps matching TRBD1 or TRBD2 (5 bases each). Germline values: CDR1 MNHNS, CDR2 SASEGT. V dropped 0 bases and J dropped 3 bases, with 12 bases sitting between them. The CDR3 is 15 amino acids. The CDR3 here is CASSEAGTVSYEQYF. DNA for the CDR3: TGTGCCAGCAGTGAAGCCGGGACGGTGAGCTACGAGCAGTACTTC.

The chain carries TRBV7-2 and TRBJ1-1; D is undetermined. Trimming took off 2 bases at V and 0 bases at J, with 13 bases between the two ends. The CDR3 loop spans 16 amino acids. Germline V gene data show CDR1 as SGHTA and CDR2 as FQGNSA. The CDR3 reads CASSLRGRNMNTEAFF. CDR3 bases: TGTGCCAGCAGCTTAAGAGGTCGAAACATGAACACTGAAGCTTTCTTT.

The V call is TRBV6-1, the J call TRBJ2-7; D assignment may be TRBD1 or TRBD2 (5 bases each). Trimming pared 3 bases from V and 4 bases from J, leaving 19 bases between. The CDR3 extends over 16 amino acids. Germline V gene data show CDR1 as MNHNS and CDR2 as SASEGT. CDR3 nucleotides: TGTGCCAGCAGTGATTCTAAGGGGTCCGGGGTTTACGAGCAGTACTTC. It is translated as CASSDSKGSGVYEQYF.